This is a list of T cell receptor beta chains from one sample in a study of blood T cell repertoires in COVID-19. Here immunoSEQ multiplex PCR was the method, and the copy in TCRdb shows in-frame clones only, minus some. This sample has tens of thousands of clones, with more than 80% found just once. Input material: peripheral blood. These receptors originate from a young man with acute or convalescent COVID-19. Each CDR3 is given with its conserved first and last residue. A D gene is named only where the DNA matches it firmly. Size values are once, few and many counts, or a class for expanded clones, and some rows have none.

d_call: TRBD2
j_call: TRBJ2-3
clone_size: .
v_call: TRBV28
cdr3_nt: TGTGCCAGCAGTCGACTAGCAGTTGATACGCAGTATTTT
cdr3_aa: CASSRLAVDTQYF

d_call: .
j_call: TRBJ1-3
clone_size: .
v_call: TRBV5-1
cdr3_nt: TGCGCCAGCAGCTTGGCCCTCGGGAGGGACTCTGGAAACACCATATATTTT
cdr3_aa: CASSLALGRDSGNTIYF

d_call: TRBD2
j_call: TRBJ2-7
clone_size: .
v_call: TRBV3-1/TRBV3-2
cdr3_nt: TGTGCCAGCAGCCAACGCGGGGGCTCCTACGAGCAGTACTTC
cdr3_aa: CASSQRGGSYEQYF

d_call: TRBD1
j_call: TRBJ1-2
clone_size: .
v_call: TRBV20-1
cdr3_nt: TGCAGTGCTAGTGGACAAGGACAGGGGAGGGGCGGCTACACCTTC
cdr3_aa: CSASGQGQGRGGYTF

d_call: .
j_call: TRBJ2-2
clone_size: .
v_call: TRBV29-1
cdr3_nt: TGCAGCGTACGTCAGGGTAACACCGGGGAGCTGTTTTTT
cdr3_aa: CSVRQGNTGELFF

d_call: .
j_call: TRBJ1-5
clone_size: .
v_call: TRBV23-1
cdr3_nt: TGCGCCAGCAGTCAATCCAGGACAGTTAGCAATCAGCCCCAGCATTTT
cdr3_aa: CASSQSRTVSNQPQHF

d_call: TRBD1
j_call: TRBJ2-1
clone_size: .
v_call: TRBV9
cdr3_nt: TGTGCCAGCAGCGCGTTACAGGGGGAGTACGGAAATGAGCAGTTCTTC
cdr3_aa: CASSALQGEYGNEQFF

d_call: TRBD2
j_call: TRBJ2-3
clone_size: .
v_call: TRBV7-2
cdr3_nt: TGTGCCAGCAGCTCGGAAGCGGGAGGGGGGGGTACGCAGTATTTT
cdr3_aa: CASSSEAGGGGTQYF

d_call: .
j_call: TRBJ1-2
clone_size: few
v_call: TRBV19
cdr3_nt: TGTGCCAGTAAGCCCCCCGGGGGATCCTATGGCTACACCTTC
cdr3_aa: CASKPPGGSYGYTF

d_call: .
j_call: TRBJ2-7
clone_size: .
v_call: TRBV2
cdr3_nt: TGTGCCAGTTACCTTTCCTACTACGAGCAGTACTTC
cdr3_aa: CASYLSYYEQYF

d_call: TRBD1
j_call: TRBJ1-5
clone_size: few
v_call: TRBV30
cdr3_nt: TGTGCCTGGAGTGTAAGGAGGGGGCCTAATCAGCCCCAGCATTTT
cdr3_aa: CAWSVRRGPNQPQHF

d_call: .
j_call: TRBJ1-4
clone_size: .
v_call: TRBV30
cdr3_nt: TGTGCCTGGAGTGTTTCTTGGGGGGTTGAAAAACTGTTTTTT
cdr3_aa: CAWSVSWGVEKLFF

d_call: .
j_call: TRBJ1-1
clone_size: .
v_call: TRBV4-1
cdr3_nt: TGCGCCAGCAGCCAAGGCCAGGGGCCACGGTACACTGAAGCTTTCTTT
cdr3_aa: CASSQGQGPRYTEAFF

d_call: .
j_call: TRBJ2-2
clone_size: .
v_call: TRBV12-5
cdr3_nt: TGTGCTAGTGGTTTGCTTACGGAGGGCACCGGGGAGCTGTTTTTT
cdr3_aa: CASGLLTEGTGELFF

d_call: TRBD1
j_call: TRBJ1-3
clone_size: .
v_call: TRBV28
cdr3_nt: TGTGCCAGCAGAACAGGGGCCTTTGGAAACACCATATATTTT
cdr3_aa: CASRTGAFGNTIYF

d_call: TRBD1
j_call: TRBJ1-2
clone_size: .
v_call: TRBV28
cdr3_nt: TGTGCCAGCACAGGGGGCATCTATGGCTACACCTTC
cdr3_aa: CASTGGIYGYTF

d_call: TRBD1
j_call: TRBJ2-7
clone_size: .
v_call: TRBV28
cdr3_nt: TGTGCCAGCTCCAGAACAGGGACAGACGACGAGCAGTACTTC
cdr3_aa: CASSRTGTDDEQYF

d_call: .
j_call: TRBJ2-5
clone_size: .
v_call: TRBV30
cdr3_nt: TGTGCCTGGCAGCAACTCAGGGATGAGACCCAGTACTTC
cdr3_aa: CAWQQLRDETQYF

d_call: .
j_call: TRBJ2-1
clone_size: .
v_call: TRBV7-9
cdr3_nt: TGTGCCAGCAGCTTTCTAGCGACTAACAATGAGCAGTTCTTC
cdr3_aa: CASSFLATNNEQFF

d_call: .
j_call: TRBJ2-2
clone_size: .
v_call: TRBV7-2
cdr3_nt: TGTGCCAGCAGCTTAGTGGGGAGGTTGGGAAAGACCGGGGAGCTGTTTTTT
cdr3_aa: CASSLVGRLGKTGELFF

d_call: TRBD2
j_call: TRBJ2-1
clone_size: .
v_call: TRBV3-1/TRBV3-2
cdr3_nt: TGTGCCAGCAGCCAAGTCTTAGCGGGAGGGCCGGGCGAGCAGTTCTTC
cdr3_aa: CASSQVLAGGPGEQFF

d_call: .
j_call: TRBJ1-6
clone_size: .
v_call: TRBV10-3
cdr3_nt: TGTGCCATCAGTGAGGGTGTCAGGGCAGGATCACCCCTCCACTTT
cdr3_aa: CAISEGVRAGSPLHF

d_call: .
j_call: TRBJ1-4
clone_size: .
v_call: TRBV7-2
cdr3_nt: TGTGCCAGCAGCTCGGGACACGGCAGAGAAAAACTGTTTTTT
cdr3_aa: CASSSGHGREKLFF

d_call: .
j_call: TRBJ1-5
clone_size: .
v_call: TRBV27
cdr3_nt: TGTGCCAGCAGTTTGGGGAGTAGCAATCAGCCCCAGCATTTT
cdr3_aa: CASSLGSSNQPQHF

d_call: TRBD1
j_call: TRBJ2-7
clone_size: .
v_call: TRBV7-2
cdr3_nt: TGTGCCAGCAGCGACAGGGGACGGTACGAGCAGTACTTC
cdr3_aa: CASSDRGRYEQYF

d_call: .
j_call: TRBJ1-6
clone_size: few
v_call: TRBV25-1
cdr3_nt: TGTGCCAGCAGTGTCGGGGGGCACTCCTATAATTCACCCCTCCACTTT
cdr3_aa: CASSVGGHSYNSPLHF

d_call: TRBD1
j_call: TRBJ1-2
clone_size: .
v_call: TRBV9
cdr3_nt: TGTGCCAGCAGCGTAGATGACAGGGTAGGCTACACCTTC
cdr3_aa: CASSVDDRVGYTF

d_call: .
j_call: TRBJ2-5
clone_size: .
v_call: TRBV5-1
cdr3_nt: TGCGCCAGCAGGGTCCGGGAGACCCAGTACTTC
cdr3_aa: CASRVRETQYF

d_call: .
j_call: TRBJ2-2
clone_size: few
v_call: TRBV19
cdr3_nt: TGTGCCAGTAGTATCCCAGGCCCCGGGGAGCTGTTTTTT
cdr3_aa: CASSIPGPGELFF

d_call: TRBD2
j_call: TRBJ2-1
clone_size: .
v_call: TRBV18
cdr3_nt: TGTGCCAGCTCACCTAGCGGGAGGGCAAATGAGCAGTTCTTC
cdr3_aa: CASSPSGRANEQFF

d_call: TRBD2
j_call: TRBJ2-5
clone_size: .
v_call: TRBV2
cdr3_nt: TGTGCCAGCAGTGAAGGACTAGCGGGAGAGACCCAGTACTTC
cdr3_aa: CASSEGLAGETQYF

d_call: TRBD1
j_call: TRBJ1-4
clone_size: .
v_call: TRBV4-2
cdr3_nt: TGTGCCAGCAGCCAGACTATGACAGGGCGAGGGGAAAAACTGTTTTTT
cdr3_aa: CASSQTMTGRGEKLFF

d_call: TRBD2
j_call: TRBJ2-1
clone_size: .
v_call: TRBV7-2
cdr3_nt: TGTGCCAGCAGCTTGAAGCGGGAGGTGGGCAATGAGCAGTTCTTC
cdr3_aa: CASSLKREVGNEQFF

d_call: TRBD2
j_call: TRBJ2-1
clone_size: .
v_call: TRBV18
cdr3_nt: TGTGCCAGCTCACTGGCGGGAGGTGGCAATGAGCAGTTCTTC
cdr3_aa: CASSLAGGGNEQFF

d_call: .
j_call: TRBJ2-2
clone_size: .
v_call: TRBV5-1
cdr3_nt: TGCGCCAGCAGCTCTCGCAGGAGGGAATCCGGGGAGCTGTTTTTT
cdr3_aa: CASSSRRRESGELFF

d_call: .
j_call: TRBJ1-2
clone_size: .
v_call: TRBV28
cdr3_nt: TGTGCCAGCGCAGGGTACTATGGCTACACCTTC
cdr3_aa: CASAGYYGYTF

d_call: .
j_call: TRBJ1-1
clone_size: .
v_call: TRBV27
cdr3_nt: TGTGCCAGCAGTTTTACTATGCGGGGCGAGGCTTTCTTT
cdr3_aa: CASSFTMRGEAFF

d_call: TRBD2
j_call: TRBJ2-3
clone_size: .
v_call: TRBV7-2
cdr3_nt: TGTGCCAGCAGCTTAGGGGTAGCGGGAGGTGATACGCAGTATTTT
cdr3_aa: CASSLGVAGGDTQYF

d_call: TRBD2
j_call: TRBJ2-2
clone_size: .
v_call: TRBV28
cdr3_nt: TGTGCCAGCAGTTCTCCTAGCGGGAGGGCCGCAGCCGGGGAGCTGTTTTTT
cdr3_aa: CASSSPSGRAAAGELFF

d_call: .
j_call: TRBJ2-6
clone_size: .
v_call: TRBV5-6
cdr3_nt: TGTGCCAGCAGGGTTATGTACAATGCTGGGGCCAACGTCCTGACTTTC
cdr3_aa: CASRVMYNAGANVLTF

d_call: .
j_call: TRBJ2-3
clone_size: .
v_call: TRBV27
cdr3_nt: TGTGCCAGCAGTCCCAACACAGGTCAGGTAGATACGCAGTATTTT
cdr3_aa: CASSPNTGQVDTQYF

d_call: TRBD1
j_call: TRBJ2-1
clone_size: .
v_call: TRBV5-1
cdr3_nt: TGCGCCAGCAGCTGGGGGACAGACCACTACGCCTACAATGAGCAGTTCTTC
cdr3_aa: CASSWGTDHYAYNEQFF

d_call: TRBD1
j_call: TRBJ1-2
clone_size: .
v_call: TRBV25-1
cdr3_nt: TGTGCCACCCAGACAGGGAGAAGTGGCTACACCTTC
cdr3_aa: CATQTGRSGYTF

d_call: TRBD2
j_call: TRBJ2-5
clone_size: .
v_call: TRBV6-5
cdr3_nt: TGTGCCAGCAGTTCATGGACTAGAATTGGGCAAGAGACCCAGTACTTC
cdr3_aa: CASSSWTRIGQETQYF

d_call: .
j_call: TRBJ2-7
clone_size: .
v_call: TRBV12-3/TRBV12-4
cdr3_nt: TGTGCCAGCAGTCGCTACAGGGTAGACGAGCAGTACTTC
cdr3_aa: CASSRYRVDEQYF

d_call: .
j_call: TRBJ2-2
clone_size: .
v_call: TRBV24-1
cdr3_nt: TGTGCCACCAGTGTTTCGGCGGCCGACACCGGGGAGCTGTTTTTT
cdr3_aa: CATSVSAADTGELFF

d_call: .
j_call: TRBJ2-7
clone_size: .
v_call: TRBV18
cdr3_nt: TGTGCCAGCTCACGAGAATCCAGGGGTAGTGTTTACGAGCAGTACTTC
cdr3_aa: CASSRESRGSVYEQYF

d_call: .
j_call: TRBJ2-7
clone_size: .
v_call: TRBV6-2/TRBV6-3
cdr3_nt: TGTGCCAGCAGCCCCCTGGCAGATTACGAGCAGTACTTC
cdr3_aa: CASSPLADYEQYF

d_call: .
j_call: TRBJ1-4
clone_size: .
v_call: TRBV19
cdr3_nt: TGTGCCAGTAGACCTGGAGGAGGGTATCGAAATGAAAAACTGTTTTTT
cdr3_aa: CASRPGGGYRNEKLFF

d_call: .
j_call: TRBJ2-2
clone_size: .
v_call: TRBV6-5
cdr3_nt: TGTGCCAGCAGCCTAAAAACACAGGGTACCGGGGAGCTGTTTTTT
cdr3_aa: CASSLKTQGTGELFF

d_call: TRBD2
j_call: TRBJ2-2
clone_size: .
v_call: TRBV29-1
cdr3_nt: TGCAGCGTTGAGGGACTAGCTGACACCGGGGAGCTGTTTTTT
cdr3_aa: CSVEGLADTGELFF

d_call: .
j_call: TRBJ2-3
clone_size: .
v_call: TRBV28
cdr3_nt: TGTGCCAGCACCCCGGACAGGAGACTAGGTACGCAGTATTTT
cdr3_aa: CASTPDRRLGTQYF